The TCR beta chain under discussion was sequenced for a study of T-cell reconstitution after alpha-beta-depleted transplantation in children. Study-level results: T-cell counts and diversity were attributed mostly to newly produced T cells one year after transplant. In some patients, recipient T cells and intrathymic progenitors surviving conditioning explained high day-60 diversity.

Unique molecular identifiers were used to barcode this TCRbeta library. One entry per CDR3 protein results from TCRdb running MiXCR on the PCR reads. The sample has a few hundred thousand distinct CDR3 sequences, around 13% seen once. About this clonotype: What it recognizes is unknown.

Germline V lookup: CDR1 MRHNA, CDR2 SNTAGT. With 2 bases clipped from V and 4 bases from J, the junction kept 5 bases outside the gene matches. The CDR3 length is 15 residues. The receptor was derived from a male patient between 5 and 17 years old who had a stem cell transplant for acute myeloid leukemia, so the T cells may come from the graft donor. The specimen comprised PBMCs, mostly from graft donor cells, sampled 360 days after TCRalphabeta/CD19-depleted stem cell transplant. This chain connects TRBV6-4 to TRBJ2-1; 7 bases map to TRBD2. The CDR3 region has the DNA TGTGCCAGCAGTGACGGGACCGGGAGGTACAATGAGCAGTTCTTC. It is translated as CASSDGTGRYNEQFF.